These T cell receptor beta chains were read from a single sample in a study of T-cell memory formation after mild COVID-19. MiXCR, run by TCRdb on the 5' RACE reads, gives a single entry per CDR3 protein. The data contain 350,000 to 450,000 distinct CDR3 sequences, under 15% of them singletons. Sequences were obtained from PBMCs or a T cell subset sorted from them (not recorded which). Every receptor here comes from a man between 18 and 35 years old who had mild COVID-19 (a few samples of this study predate the infection). Cell type and time point are not known. Both conserved end residues are part of each CDR3. A D gene is named only where the DNA matches it firmly. Size is stated for part of the rows, as once, few or many counts, or as a class when the clone is expanded.

cdr3_length	v_call	j_call	clone_size	d_call	cdr3_nt	cdr3_aa
15	TRBV5-6	TRBJ1-2	NA	NA	TGTGCCAGCAGCTTGGGGGATGAGGGTGGCTATGGCTACACCTTC	CASSLGDEGGYGYTF
13	TRBV10-3	TRBJ2-2	NA	TRBD2	TGTGCCACTGGTCGGGGGGGAACCGGGGAGCTGTTTTTT	CATGRGGTGELFF
17	TRBV11-3	TRBJ2-3	many	NA	TGTGCCAGCAGCGAGGGTTACGGGGGGCCTAGCACAGATACGCAGTATTTT	CASSEGYGGPSTDTQYF
14	TRBV12-3/TRBV12-4	TRBJ2-2	many	NA	TGTGCCAGCAGCCGGCCAAGTAGGCCCGGGGAGCTGTTTTTT	CASSRPSRPGELFF
14	TRBV18	TRBJ2-7	few	NA	TGTGCCAGCTCACCTGTGGGAAGCTCCTACGAGCAGTACTTC	CASSPVGSSYEQYF
11	TRBV30	TRBJ2-5	NA	NA	TGTGCCTGGACTAGACAAGAGACCCAGTACTTC	CAWTRQETQYF
16	TRBV2	TRBJ2-1	many	NA	TGTGCCAGCAGTGAAGGACTTGGGGGCTCGTACAATGAGCAGTTCTTC	CASSEGLGGSYNEQFF
14	TRBV20-1	TRBJ2-1	NA	NA	TGCAGTGCCAGACTAGGCGGGCCTTCCAATGAGCAGTTCTTC	CSARLGGPSNEQFF
15	TRBV5-1	TRBJ2-3	many	NA	TGCGCCAGCAGCTTTCTGAGAAGCAGCACAGATACGCAGTATTTT	CASSFLRSSTDTQYF
12	TRBV7-6	TRBJ1-1	once	NA	TGTGCCAGCAGCCAAGCCGGGTTTGAAGCTTTCTTT	CASSQAGFEAFF